This TCR beta chain was sequenced for a study of OX40 agonist ivuxolimab in advanced cancers. Study background: Ivuxolimab is a fully human IgG2 antibody that activates OX40 (CD134). Three patients showed partial responses: one hepatocellular carcinoma and two cutaneous melanoma cases. Findings of the study overall: On average, a greater number of expanded clones characterised CD8+ T cells relative to CD4+.

The V and J ends lost 5 bases and 4 bases respectively, with 14 bases between them. The CDR3 totals 14 residues. Germline CDR1 and CDR2: MDHEN and SYDVKM. Turning to this clone: Its antigen is still unknown.

Clones were read by immunoSEQ multiplex PCR, and TCRdb kept only the in-frame ones, dropping some. The table lists around 72,000 clones, around 86% of them singletons. The receptor's source is an adult with an advanced solid tumor such as melanoma, head and neck, liver or kidney cancer. The sequencing used CD4+ or CD8+ T cells sorted from blood, collected in a trial of the OX40 agonist ivuxolimab. The genes are TRBV28 and TRBJ1-2, with no clear D. As DNA, the CDR3 is TGTGCCAGCAGTCCGCCGTCTTATCCCTATGGCTACACCTTC. This sequence encodes CASSPPSYPYGYTF.